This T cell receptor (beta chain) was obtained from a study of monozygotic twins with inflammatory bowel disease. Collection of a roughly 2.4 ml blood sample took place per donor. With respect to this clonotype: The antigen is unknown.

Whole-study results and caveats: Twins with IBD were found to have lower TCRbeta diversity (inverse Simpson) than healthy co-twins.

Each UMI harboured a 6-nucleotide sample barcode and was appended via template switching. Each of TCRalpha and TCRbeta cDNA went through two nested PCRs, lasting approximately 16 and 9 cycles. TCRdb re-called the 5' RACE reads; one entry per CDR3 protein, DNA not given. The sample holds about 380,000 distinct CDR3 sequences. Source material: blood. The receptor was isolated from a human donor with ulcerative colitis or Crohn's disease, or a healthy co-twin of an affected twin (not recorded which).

The CDR3 loop is CASSLLGSNTGELFF. The V gene is TRBV11-3, the J gene TRBJ2-2. Germline-derived CDR1 and CDR2 are SGHNT and YENEEA. This CDR3 has 15 residues.